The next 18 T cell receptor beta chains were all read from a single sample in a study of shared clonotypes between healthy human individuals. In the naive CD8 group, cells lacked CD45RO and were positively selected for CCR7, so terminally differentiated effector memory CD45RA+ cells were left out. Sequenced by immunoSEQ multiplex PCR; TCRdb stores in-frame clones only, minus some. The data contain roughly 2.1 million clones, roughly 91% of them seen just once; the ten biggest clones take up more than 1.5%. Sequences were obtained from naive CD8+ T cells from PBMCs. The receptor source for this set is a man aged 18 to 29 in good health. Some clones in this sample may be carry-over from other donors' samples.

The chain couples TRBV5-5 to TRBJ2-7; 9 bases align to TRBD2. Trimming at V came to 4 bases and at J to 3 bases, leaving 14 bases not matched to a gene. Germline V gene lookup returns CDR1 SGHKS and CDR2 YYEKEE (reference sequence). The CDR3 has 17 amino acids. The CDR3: CASSGWGLADTYYEQYF. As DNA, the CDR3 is TGTGCCAGCAGCGGGTGGGGACTAGCCGACACTTACTACGAGCAGTACTTC.

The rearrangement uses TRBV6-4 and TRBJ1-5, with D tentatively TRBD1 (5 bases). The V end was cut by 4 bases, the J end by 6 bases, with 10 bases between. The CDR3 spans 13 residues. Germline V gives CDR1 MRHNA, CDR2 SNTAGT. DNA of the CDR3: TGTGCCAGCAGTGGACAGTATCTTCAGCCCCAGCATTTT. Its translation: CASSGQYLQPQHF.

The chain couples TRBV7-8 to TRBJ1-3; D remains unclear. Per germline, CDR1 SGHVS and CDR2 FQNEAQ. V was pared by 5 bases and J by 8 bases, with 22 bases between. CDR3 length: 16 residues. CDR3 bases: TGTGCCAGCAGCCCCCCAATTGAGAGGGAGAGGGACACCATATATTTT. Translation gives CASSPPIERERDTIYF.

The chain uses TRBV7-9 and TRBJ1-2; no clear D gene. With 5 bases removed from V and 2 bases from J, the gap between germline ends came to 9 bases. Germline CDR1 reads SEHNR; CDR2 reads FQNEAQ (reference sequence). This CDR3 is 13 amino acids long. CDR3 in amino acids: CASSPNENYGYTF. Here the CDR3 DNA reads TGTGCCAGCAGCCCGAATGAGAACTATGGCTACACCTTC.

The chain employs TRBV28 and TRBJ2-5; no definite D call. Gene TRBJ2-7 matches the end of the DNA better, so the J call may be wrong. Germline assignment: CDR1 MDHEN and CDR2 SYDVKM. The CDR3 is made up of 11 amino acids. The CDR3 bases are TGTGCCAGCAGTTCGATGGCCGAGCAGTACTTC. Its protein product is CASSSMAEQYF.

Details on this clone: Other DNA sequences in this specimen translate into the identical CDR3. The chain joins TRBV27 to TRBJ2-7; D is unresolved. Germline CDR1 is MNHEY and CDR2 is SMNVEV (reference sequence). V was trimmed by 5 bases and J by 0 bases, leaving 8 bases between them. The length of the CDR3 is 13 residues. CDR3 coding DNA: TGTGCCAGCAGTCCGAGTCGCTCCTACGAGCAGTACTTC. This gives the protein CASSPSRSYEQYF.

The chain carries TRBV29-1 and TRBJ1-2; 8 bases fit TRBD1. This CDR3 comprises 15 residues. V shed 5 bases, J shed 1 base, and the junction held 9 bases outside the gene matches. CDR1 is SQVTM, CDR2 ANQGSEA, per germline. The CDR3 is CSVSNEDRVNYGYTF. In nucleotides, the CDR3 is TGCAGCGTTTCCAACGAGGACAGGGTTAACTATGGCTACACCTTC.

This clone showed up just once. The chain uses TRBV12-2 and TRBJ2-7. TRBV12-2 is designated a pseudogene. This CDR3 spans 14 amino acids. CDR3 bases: TGTGCAAGTCGCTCCGGGACCCACTCCTACGAGCAGTACTTC. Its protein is CASRSGTHSYEQYF.

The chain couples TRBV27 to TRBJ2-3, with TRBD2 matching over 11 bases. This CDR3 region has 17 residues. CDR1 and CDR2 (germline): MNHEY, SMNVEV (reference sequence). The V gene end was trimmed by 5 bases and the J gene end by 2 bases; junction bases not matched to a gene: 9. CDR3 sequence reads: CASSRKMTSGNTDTQYF. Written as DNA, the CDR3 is TGTGCCAGCAGTCGAAAGATGACTAGCGGGAACACAGATACGCAGTATTTT.

The CDR3 DNA reads TGTGCCAGCAGAACAGCATCAACTAATGAAAAACTGTTTTTT. This sequence encodes CASRTASTNEKLFF. V and J are TRBV11-2 and TRBJ1-4; D is undetermined. The CDR3 runs 14 residues. CDR1 and CDR2 from the germline V gene are SGHAT and FQNNGV. Trimming pared 6 bases from V and 0 bases from J, leaving 8 bases between. The full variable domain, with the rest looked up from reference TRBV11-2 and TRBJ1-4, is EAGVAQSPRYKIIEKRQSVAFWCNPISGHATLYWYQQILGQGPKLLIQFQNNGVVDDSQLPKDRFSAERLKGVDSTLKIQPAKLEDSAVYLCASRTASTNEKLFFGSGTQLSVL.

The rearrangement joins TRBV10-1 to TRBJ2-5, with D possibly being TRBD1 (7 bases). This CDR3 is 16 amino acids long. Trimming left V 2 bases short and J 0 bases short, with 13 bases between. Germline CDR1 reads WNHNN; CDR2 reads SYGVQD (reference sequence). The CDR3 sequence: CASSEVEGAYQETQYF. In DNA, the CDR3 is TGCGCCAGCAGTGAGGTGGAGGGGGCTTACCAAGAGACCCAGTACTTC.

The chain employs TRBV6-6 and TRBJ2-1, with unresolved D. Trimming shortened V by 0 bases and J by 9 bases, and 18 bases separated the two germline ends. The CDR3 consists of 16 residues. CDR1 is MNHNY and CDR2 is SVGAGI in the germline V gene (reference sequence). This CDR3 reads CASSYSLRPEVGEQFF. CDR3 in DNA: TGTGCCAGCAGTTACTCTCTCCGGCCCGAGGTGGGTGAGCAGTTCTTC.

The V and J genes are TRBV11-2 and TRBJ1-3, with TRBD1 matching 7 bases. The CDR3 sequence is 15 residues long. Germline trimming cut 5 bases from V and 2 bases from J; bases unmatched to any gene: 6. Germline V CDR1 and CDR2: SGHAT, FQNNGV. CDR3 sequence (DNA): TGTGCCAGCAGCATAAACAGGGGAACTGGAAACACCATATATTTT. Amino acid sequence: CASSINRGTGNTIYF.

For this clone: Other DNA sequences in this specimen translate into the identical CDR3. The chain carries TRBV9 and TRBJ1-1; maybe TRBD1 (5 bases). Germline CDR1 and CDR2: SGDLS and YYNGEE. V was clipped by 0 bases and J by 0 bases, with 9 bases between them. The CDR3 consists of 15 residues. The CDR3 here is CASSVGGSMNTEAFF. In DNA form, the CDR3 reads TGTGCCAGCAGCGTAGGGGGCTCCATGAACACTGAAGCTTTCTTT. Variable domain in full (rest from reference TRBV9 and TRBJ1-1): DSGVTQTPKHLITATGQRVTLRCSPRSGDLSVYWYQQSLDQGLQFLIQYYNGEERAKGNILERFSAQQFPDLHSELNLSSLELGDSALYFCASSVGGSMNTEAFFGQGTRLTVV.

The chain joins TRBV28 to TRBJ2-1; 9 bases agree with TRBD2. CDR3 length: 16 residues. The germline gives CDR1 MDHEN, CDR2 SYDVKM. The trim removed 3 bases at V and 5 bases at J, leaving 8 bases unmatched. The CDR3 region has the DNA TGTGCCAGCAGTTTCACTCTAGCGGGACGGGACAATGAGCAGTTCTTC. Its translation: CASSFTLAGRDNEQFF. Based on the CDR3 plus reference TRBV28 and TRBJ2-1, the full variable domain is DVKVTQSSRYLVKRTGEKVFLECVQDMDHENMFWYRQDPGLGLRLIYFSYDVKMKEKGDIPEGYSVSREKKERFSLILESASTNQTSMYLCASSFTLAGRDNEQFFGPGTRLTVL.

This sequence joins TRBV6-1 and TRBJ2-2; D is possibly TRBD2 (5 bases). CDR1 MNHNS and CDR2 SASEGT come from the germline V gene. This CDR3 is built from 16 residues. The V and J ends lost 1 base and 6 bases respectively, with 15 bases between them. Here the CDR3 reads CASSEGVDLTAGELFF. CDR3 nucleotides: TGTGCCAGCAGTGAAGGGGTGGACTTAACGGCCGGGGAGCTGTTTTTT.

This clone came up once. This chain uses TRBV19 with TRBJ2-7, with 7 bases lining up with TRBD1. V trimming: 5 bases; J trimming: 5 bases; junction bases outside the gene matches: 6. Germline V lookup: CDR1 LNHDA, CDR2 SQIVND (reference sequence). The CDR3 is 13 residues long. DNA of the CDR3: TGTGCCAGTAGTTTATGGACAGGCAACGAGCAGTACTTC. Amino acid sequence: CASSLWTGNEQYF.

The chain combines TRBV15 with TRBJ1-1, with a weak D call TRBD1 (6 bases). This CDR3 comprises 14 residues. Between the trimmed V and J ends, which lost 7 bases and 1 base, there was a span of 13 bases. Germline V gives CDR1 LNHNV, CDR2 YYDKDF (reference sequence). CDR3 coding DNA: TGTGCCACCATGCAGGGGAGGGGGAACACTGAAGCTTTCTTT. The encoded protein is CATMQGRGNTEAFF.